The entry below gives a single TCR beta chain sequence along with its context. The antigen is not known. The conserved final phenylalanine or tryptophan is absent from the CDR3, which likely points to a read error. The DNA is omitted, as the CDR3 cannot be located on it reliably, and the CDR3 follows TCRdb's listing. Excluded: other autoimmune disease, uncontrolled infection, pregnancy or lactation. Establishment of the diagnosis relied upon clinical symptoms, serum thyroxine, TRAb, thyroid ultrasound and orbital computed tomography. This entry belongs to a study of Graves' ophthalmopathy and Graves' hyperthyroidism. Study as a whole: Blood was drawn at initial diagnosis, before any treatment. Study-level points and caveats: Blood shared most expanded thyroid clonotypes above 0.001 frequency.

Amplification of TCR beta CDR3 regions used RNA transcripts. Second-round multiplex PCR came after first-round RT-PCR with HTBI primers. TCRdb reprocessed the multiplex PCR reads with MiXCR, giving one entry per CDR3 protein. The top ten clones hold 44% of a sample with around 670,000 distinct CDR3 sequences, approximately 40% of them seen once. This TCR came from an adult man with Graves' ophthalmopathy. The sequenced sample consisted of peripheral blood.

CDR3 protein: CSARSDSGANT. The J gene is TRBJ2-7, the V gene TRBV20-1; TRBD1 is the table's D call, not checked against the DNA. Both ends counted, the CDR3 spans 11 residues. The germline V gene has CDR1 DFQATT and CDR2 SNEGSKA (reference sequence).